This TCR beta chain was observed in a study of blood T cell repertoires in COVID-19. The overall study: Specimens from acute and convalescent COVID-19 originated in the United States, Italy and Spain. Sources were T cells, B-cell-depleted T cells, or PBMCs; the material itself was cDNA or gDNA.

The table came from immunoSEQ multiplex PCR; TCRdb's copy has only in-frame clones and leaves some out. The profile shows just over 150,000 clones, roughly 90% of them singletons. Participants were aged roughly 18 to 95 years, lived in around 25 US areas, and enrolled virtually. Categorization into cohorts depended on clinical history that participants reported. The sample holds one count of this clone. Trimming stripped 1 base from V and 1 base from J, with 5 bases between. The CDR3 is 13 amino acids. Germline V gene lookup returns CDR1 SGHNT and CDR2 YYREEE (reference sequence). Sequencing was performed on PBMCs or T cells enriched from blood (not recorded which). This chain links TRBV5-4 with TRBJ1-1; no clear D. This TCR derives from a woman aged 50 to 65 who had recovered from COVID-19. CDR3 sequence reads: CASSLQENTEAFF. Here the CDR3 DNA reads TGTGCCAGCAGCTTGCAGGAGAACACTGAAGCTTTCTTT.